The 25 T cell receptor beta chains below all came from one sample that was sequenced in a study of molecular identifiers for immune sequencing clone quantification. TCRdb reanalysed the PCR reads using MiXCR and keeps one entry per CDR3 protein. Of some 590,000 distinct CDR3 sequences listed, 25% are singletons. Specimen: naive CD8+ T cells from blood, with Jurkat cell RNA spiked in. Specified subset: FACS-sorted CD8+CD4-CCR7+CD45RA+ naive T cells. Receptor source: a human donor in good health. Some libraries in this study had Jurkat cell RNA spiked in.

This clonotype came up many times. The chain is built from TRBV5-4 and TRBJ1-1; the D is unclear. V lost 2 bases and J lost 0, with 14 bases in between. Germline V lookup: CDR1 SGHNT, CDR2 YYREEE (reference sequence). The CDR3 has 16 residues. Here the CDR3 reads CASSFPAADMNTEAFF. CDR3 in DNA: TGTGCCAGCAGCTTCCCGGCAGCCGACATGAACACTGAAGCTTTCTTT.

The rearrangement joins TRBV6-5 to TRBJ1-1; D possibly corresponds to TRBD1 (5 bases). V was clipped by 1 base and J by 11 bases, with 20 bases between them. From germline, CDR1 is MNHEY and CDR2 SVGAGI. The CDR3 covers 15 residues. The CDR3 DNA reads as TGTGCCAGCAGTTACTTCAGGGAAATGAACACTGGGGCTTTCTTT. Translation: CASSYFREMNTGAFF.

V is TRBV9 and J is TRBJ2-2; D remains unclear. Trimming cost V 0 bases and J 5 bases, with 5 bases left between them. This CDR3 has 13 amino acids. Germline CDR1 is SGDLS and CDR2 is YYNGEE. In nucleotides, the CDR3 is TGTGCCAGCAGCGTAGTTGAGACCGGGGAGCTGTTTTTT. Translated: CASSVVETGELFF.

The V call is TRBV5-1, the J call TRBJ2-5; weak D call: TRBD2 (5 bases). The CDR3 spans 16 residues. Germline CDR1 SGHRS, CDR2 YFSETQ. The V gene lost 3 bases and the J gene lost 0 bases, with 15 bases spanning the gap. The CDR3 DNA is TGCGCCAGCAGCTCGGCCCTGACTACCAACCAAGAGACCCAGTACTTC. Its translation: CASSSALTTNQETQYF.

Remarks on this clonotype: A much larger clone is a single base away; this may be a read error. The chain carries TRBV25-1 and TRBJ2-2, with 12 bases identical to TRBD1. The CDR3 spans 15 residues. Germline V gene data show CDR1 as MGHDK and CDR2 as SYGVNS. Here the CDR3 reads CASRGQGAGTGELLF. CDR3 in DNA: TGTGCCAGCAGGGGACAGGGGGCCGGCACCGGGGAGCTGCTTTTT. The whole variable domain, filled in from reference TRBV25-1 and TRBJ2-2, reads EADIYQTPRYLVIGTGKKITLECSQTMGHDKMYWYQQDPGMELHLIHYSYGVNSTEKGDLSSESTVSRIRTEHFPLTLESARPSHTSQYLCASRGQGAGTGELLFGEGSRLTVL.

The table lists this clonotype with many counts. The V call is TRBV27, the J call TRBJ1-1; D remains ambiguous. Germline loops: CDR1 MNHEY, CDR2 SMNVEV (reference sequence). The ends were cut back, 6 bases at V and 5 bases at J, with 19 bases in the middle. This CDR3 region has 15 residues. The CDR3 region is CASRDAVSRETEAFF. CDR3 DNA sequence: TGTGCCAGCAGAGACGCGGTTTCCCGAGAGACTGAAGCTTTCTTT.

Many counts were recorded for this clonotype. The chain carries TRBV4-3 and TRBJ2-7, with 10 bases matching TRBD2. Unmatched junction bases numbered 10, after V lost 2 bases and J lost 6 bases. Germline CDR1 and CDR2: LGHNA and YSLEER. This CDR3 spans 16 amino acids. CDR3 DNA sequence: TGCGCCAGCAGCCAAAGAGGGCTAGCGGGGGTGGGCGAGCAGTACTTC. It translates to CASSQRGLAGVGEQYF.

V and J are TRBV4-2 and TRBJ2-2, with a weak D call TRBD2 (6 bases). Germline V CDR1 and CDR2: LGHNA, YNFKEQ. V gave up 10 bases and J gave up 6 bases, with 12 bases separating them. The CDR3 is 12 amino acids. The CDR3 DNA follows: TGTGCCACTGATCCGGGAGCCGGGGAGCTGTTTTTT. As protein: CATDPGAGELFF.

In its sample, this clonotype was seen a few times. The CDR3 coding sequence is TGTGCCAGCAATTATGAGGTATTGGGCTCTGGGGCCAACGTCCTGACTTTC. Protein sequence: CASNYEVLGSGANVLTF. The rearrangement uses TRBV6-2 or TRBV6-3 and TRBJ2-6; D ambiguous. CDR1 MNHEY and CDR2 SVGEGT come from the germline V gene. The V end lost 7 bases, the J end lost 0 bases, and 16 bases lay between the germline ends. The CDR3 length is 17 residues.

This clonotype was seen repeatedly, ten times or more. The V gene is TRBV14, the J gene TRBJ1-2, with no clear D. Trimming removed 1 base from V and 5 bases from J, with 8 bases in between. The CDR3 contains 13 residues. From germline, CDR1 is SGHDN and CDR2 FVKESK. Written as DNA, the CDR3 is TGTGCCAGCAGCCAAGTGTCTTGGTATGGCTACACCTTC. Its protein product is CASSQVSWYGYTF. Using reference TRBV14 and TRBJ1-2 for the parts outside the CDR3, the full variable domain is EAGVTQFPSHSVIEKGQTVTLRCDPISGHDNLYWYRRVMGKEIKFLLHFVKESKQDESGMPNNRFLAERTGGTYSTLKVQPAELEDSGVYFCASSQVSWYGYTFGSGTRLTVV.

CDR3 residues: CASSELVGLETQYF. The CDR3 region has the DNA TGTGCCAGCAGTGAATTAGTGGGGTTAGAGACCCAGTACTTC. The rearrangement links TRBV25-1 to TRBJ2-5; no clear D gene. Trimming pared 1 base from V and 4 bases from J, leaving 10 bases between. In germline, CDR1 is MGHDK, CDR2 SYGVNS. The CDR3 is 14 amino acids.

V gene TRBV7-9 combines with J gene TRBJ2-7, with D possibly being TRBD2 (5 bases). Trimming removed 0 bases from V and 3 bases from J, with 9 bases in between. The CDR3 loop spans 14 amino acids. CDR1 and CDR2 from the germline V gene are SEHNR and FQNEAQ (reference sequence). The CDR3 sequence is CASSLAPSCYEQYF. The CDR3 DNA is TGTGCCAGCAGCTTAGCGCCTAGCTGCTACGAGCAGTACTTC.

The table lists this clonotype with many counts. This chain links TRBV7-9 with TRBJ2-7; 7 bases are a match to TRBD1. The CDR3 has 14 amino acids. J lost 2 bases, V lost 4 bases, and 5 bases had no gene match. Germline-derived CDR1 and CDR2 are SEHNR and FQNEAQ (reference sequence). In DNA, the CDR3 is TGTGCCAGCAGCTCGGGACAGACCGCCTACGAGCAGTACTTC. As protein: CASSSGQTAYEQYF.

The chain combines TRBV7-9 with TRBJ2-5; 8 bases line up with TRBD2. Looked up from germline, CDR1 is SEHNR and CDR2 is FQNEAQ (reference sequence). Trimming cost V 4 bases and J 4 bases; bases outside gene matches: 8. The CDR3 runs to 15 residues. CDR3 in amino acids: CASSSGLEAGETQYF. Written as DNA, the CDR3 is TGTGCCAGCAGCTCGGGACTAGAGGCGGGAGAGACCCAGTACTTC.

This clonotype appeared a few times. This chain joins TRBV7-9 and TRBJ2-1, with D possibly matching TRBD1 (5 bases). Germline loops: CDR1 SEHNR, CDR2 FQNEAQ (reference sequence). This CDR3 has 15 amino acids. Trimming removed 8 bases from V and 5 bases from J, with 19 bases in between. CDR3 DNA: TGTGCCAGCGGCCGGCAAGGGGCGTTCAACAATGAGCAGTTCTTC. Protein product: CASGRQGAFNNEQFF.

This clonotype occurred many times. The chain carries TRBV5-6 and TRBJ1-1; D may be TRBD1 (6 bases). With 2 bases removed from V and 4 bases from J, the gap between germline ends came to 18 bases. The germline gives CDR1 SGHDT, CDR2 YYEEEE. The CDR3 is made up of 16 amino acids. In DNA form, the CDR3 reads TGTGCCAGCAGCTTATCGACAGGTCCTTGGGGCACTGAAGCTTTCTTT. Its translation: CASSLSTGPWGTEAFF.

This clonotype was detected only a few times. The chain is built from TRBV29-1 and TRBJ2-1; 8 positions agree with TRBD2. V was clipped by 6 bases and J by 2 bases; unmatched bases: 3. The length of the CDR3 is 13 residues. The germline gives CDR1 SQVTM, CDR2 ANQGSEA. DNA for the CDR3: TGCAGCGTGACTAGCGAGACCTACAATGAGCAGTTCTTC. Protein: CSVTSETYNEQFF.

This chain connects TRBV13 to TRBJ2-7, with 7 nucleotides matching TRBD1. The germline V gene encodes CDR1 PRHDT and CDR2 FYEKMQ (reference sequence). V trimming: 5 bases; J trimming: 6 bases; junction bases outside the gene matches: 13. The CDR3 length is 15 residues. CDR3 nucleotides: TGTGCCAGCAGCCCCGAAGGGACAGCCCCGGTCGAGCAGTACTTC. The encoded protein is CASSPEGTAPVEQYF. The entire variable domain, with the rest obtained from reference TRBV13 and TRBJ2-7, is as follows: AAGVIQSPRHLIKEKRETATLKCYPIPRHDTVYWYQQGPGQDPQFLISFYEKMQSDKGSIPDRFSAQQFSDYHSELNMSSLELGDSALYFCASSPEGTAPVEQYFGPGTRLTVT.

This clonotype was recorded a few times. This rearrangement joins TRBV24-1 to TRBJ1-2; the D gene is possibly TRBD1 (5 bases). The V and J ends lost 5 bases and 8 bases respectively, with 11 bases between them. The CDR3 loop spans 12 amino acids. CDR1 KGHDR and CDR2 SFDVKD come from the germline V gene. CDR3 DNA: TGTGCCACCAGTGTCGCAGGGAGCGGCTACACCTTC. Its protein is CATSVAGSGYTF.

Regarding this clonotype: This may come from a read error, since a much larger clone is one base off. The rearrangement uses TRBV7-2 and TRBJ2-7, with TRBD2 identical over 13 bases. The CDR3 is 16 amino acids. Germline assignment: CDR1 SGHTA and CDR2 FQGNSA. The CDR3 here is CASSFYTSGRGEERYF. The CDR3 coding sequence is TGTGCCAGCAGCTTTTATACTAGCGGGAGGGGGGAGGAGCGGTACTTC.

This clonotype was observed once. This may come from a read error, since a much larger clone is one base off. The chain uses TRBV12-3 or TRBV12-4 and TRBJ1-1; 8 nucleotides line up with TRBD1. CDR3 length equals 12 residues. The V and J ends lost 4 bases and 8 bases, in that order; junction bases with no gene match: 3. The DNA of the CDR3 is TGTGCCAGCAGTTCCAGGGGGCACGAAGCTTTCTTT. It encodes CASSSRGHEAFF.

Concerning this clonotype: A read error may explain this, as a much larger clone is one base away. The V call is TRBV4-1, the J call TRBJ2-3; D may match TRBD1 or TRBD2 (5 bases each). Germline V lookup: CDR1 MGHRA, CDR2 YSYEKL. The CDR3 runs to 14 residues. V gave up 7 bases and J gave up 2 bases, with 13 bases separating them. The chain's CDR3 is CASTLGPNTDTQYF. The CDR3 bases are TGCGCCAGCACCCTGGGACCTAACACAGATACGCAGTATTTT.

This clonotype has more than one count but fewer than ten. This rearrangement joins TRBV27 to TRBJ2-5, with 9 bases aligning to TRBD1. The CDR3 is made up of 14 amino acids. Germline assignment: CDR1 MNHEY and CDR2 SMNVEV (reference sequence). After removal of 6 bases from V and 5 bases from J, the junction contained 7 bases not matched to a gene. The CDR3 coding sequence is TGTGCCAGCAGGGGACAGGGAACGAGGGAGACCCAGTACTTC. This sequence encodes CASRGQGTRETQYF.

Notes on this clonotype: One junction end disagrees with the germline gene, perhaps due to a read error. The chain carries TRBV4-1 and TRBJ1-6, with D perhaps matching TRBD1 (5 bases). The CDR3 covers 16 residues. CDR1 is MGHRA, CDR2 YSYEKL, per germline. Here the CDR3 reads CASSHTGTEYNSHLHF. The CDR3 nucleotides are TGCGCCAGCAGCCATACCGGGACGGAGTATAATTCACACCTCCACTTT.

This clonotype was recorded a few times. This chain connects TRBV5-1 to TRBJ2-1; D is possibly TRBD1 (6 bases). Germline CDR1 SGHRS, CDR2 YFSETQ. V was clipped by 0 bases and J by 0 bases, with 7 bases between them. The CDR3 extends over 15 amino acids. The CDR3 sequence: CASSLADSSYNEQFF. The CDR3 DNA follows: TGCGCCAGCAGCTTGGCGGACAGCTCCTACAATGAGCAGTTCTTC.